The rows below give T cell receptor beta chains drawn from one sample of a study of shared clonotypes between healthy human individuals. TCRdb's copy holds only in-frame clones and misses some; the assay was immunoSEQ multiplex PCR. The table has about 600,000 clones, 95% to 98% seen once. Sequencing input: naive CD4+ T cells sorted from blood. The receptors come from a woman in her 30s in good health. Both conserved end residues are part of each CDR3. For some rows the clone size is stated as once, few or many, or as a class when expanded; others skip it.

V gene,clone size,J gene,CDR3 protein
TRBV23-1,NA,TRBJ2-3,CASSQIGRGEEDTQYF
TRBV13,NA,TRBJ2-3,CASSPRLAARLDTQYF
TRBV27,NA,TRBJ2-2,CASSSPTSAPTGELFF
TRBV15,once,TRBJ2-5,CATSRTTGETQYF
TRBV5-8,NA,TRBJ2-5,CASSFGLAGFQETQYF
TRBV7-2,NA,TRBJ2-5,CASSIQGGMTETQYF
TRBV27,NA,TRBJ2-2,CASSLRGLSAMNTGELFF
TRBV6-4,NA,TRBJ1-1,CASSEQANTEAFF
TRBV30,NA,TRBJ1-6,CAWNRVRDSPLHF
TRBV5-1,NA,TRBJ2-1,CASSLWGQGNNEQFF